This TCR beta chain was found in a study of graft-versus-host responses after intestinal transplantation. Overall study: Recipients had multivisceral, liver-intestinal, or isolated intestinal transplants. All recipients were given anti-thymocyte globulin induction, and tacrolimus and steroids were then administered for 3 to 4 years.

A remark on this clone: What it recognizes is unknown.

Using immunoSEQ multiplex PCR, the repertoire was profiled, and TCRdb retains in-frame clones only, with some absent. In the table there are 9,100 or so clones, around 91% of which are singletons. This CDR3 is 14 amino acids long. V was clipped by 4 bases and J by 2 bases; unmatched bases: 1. CDR1 is KGHSH, CDR2 LQKENI, per germline. General study findings and limits: Investigators detected GvH clones in recipient marrow, with some emerging earlier in ileum or blood.

This sample comprised PBMCs, obtained just over 42 days after intestinal transplant. This receptor was obtained from a human patient who received an intestinal transplant, so some T cells may come from the graft donor. This sequence joins TRBV18 and TRBJ1-4, with 7 bases aligning to TRBD1. CDR3 DNA: TGTGCCAGCTCACGGGGACAGACTAATGAAAAACTGTTTTTT. Amino acids: CASSRGQTNEKLFF.